This T cell receptor (beta chain) was profiled in a study of shared clonotypes between healthy human individuals. This CDR3 comprises 12 residues. Germline-derived CDR1 and CDR2 are MNHNS and SASEGT. V was cut by 4 bases and J by 12 bases, with 13 bases left in between. Measured with immunoSEQ multiplex PCR; TCRdb has only the in-frame clones, and not every one. The sample has some 2,000,000 clones, roughly 94% seen once; the top ten hold about 0.13%. Within Nashville, Tennessee resided all donors, each a Caucasian adult. Material: naive CD4+ T cells sorted from blood. Specified subset: CD45RA+ positively selected. This receptor was obtained from a man between 18 and 29 years old in good health. The rearrangement joins TRBV6-1 to TRBJ1-5, with unresolved D. The CDR3 nucleotides are TGTGCCAGCAGTGGTGGAACCGAGCTCCAGCATTTT. Encoded protein: CASSGGTELQHF.